What follows are 9 T cell receptor beta chains derived from one specimen sequenced in a study of molecular identifiers for immune sequencing clone quantification. TCRdb used MiXCR to reprocess the PCR reads, holding one entry per CDR3 protein. The sample has 68,000 or so distinct CDR3 sequences; 15% to 20% are singletons. Specimen: naive CD8+ T cells from blood, with Jurkat cell RNA spiked in. The subset denotes: FACS-sorted CD8+CD4-CCR7+CD45RA+ naive T cells. The origin of the receptors is a human donor in good health. Some libraries in this study had Jurkat cell RNA spiked in.

This rearrangement joins TRBV20-1 to TRBJ2-5, with D uncertain. CDR1 is DFQATT and CDR2 is SNEGSKA in the germline V gene (reference sequence). The V gene lost 1 base and the J gene lost 4 bases, with 10 bases spanning the gap. This CDR3 is 13 amino acids long. The CDR3 DNA reads as TGCAGTGCTAGAGTAGTAGACGGAGAGACCCAGTACTTC. Encoded protein: CSARVVDGETQYF.

The table lists this clonotype with a few counts. As DNA, the CDR3 is TGTGCCAGCAGCTTGCTTCTAGCGGGGGCCGCCAATGAGCAGTTCTTC. Protein product: CASSLLLAGAANEQFF. The chain uses TRBV7-9 and TRBJ2-1; TRBD2 matches at 10 bases. V gave up 3 bases and J gave up 6 bases; unmatched junction bases: 8. The CDR3 extends over 16 amino acids. Germline CDR1 SEHNR, CDR2 FQNEAQ (reference sequence).

As for this clonotype: A much larger clone lies a single base off, so this may be a read error. The V gene is TRBV20-1, the J gene TRBJ2-2; D possibly corresponds to TRBD2 (5 bases). The V gene's germline CDR1 is DFQATT and CDR2 SNEGSKA (reference sequence). The CDR3 is made up of 12 amino acids. DNA for the CDR3: TGCAGTGCTAGAGCCCCGTCCGGGGAGCCGTTTTTT. The encoded protein is CSARAPSGEPFF.

The chain joins TRBV19 to TRBJ2-1, with D possibly being TRBD1 or TRBD2 (5 bases each). The germline CDR1 and CDR2 sequences are LNHDA and SQIVND (reference sequence). There are 15 residues in the CDR3. The V and J ends lost 6 bases and 0 bases respectively, with 12 bases between them. The CDR3 sequence is CASSLGDLSYNEQFF. CDR3 sequence (DNA): TGTGCCAGTAGCTTGGGGGACCTCTCCTACAATGAGCAGTTCTTC.

A word on this clonotype: Possible read error: a much larger clone is one base away. Written as DNA, the CDR3 is TGTGCCAGCAGCTCGGACTCTCTCCATGAGCAGTTCTTC. It translates to CASSSDSLHEQFF. The chain combines TRBV5-3 with TRBJ2-1; tentatively, D is TRBD2 (5 bases). TRBV5-3 is given ORF status, its function remaining uncertain. This CDR3 region has 13 residues.

In this sample, this clonotype turned up many times. The chain combines TRBV27 with TRBJ1-5; 8 nucleotides agree with TRBD1. CDR1 is MNHEY, CDR2 SMNVEV, per germline (reference sequence). Trimming cost V 4 bases and J 5 bases; bases outside gene matches: 7. The CDR3 length is 15 residues. This CDR3 is CASSYRTGRDQPQHF. DNA of the CDR3: TGTGCCAGCAGTTACCGGACAGGGAGGGATCAGCCCCAGCATTTT.

This clonotype was counted ten times or more. The chain joins TRBV5-6 to TRBJ1-1, with 9 bases aligning to TRBD1. Trimming cost V 0 bases and J 0 bases; bases outside gene matches: 15. The CDR3 is made up of 20 amino acids. CDR1 and CDR2 from the germline V gene are SGHDT and YYEEEE. Here the CDR3 DNA reads TGTGCCAGCAGCTTGGTACTGCCCAGGGGGACAGGGATGGTGAACACTGAAGCTTTCTTT. It yields the protein CASSLVLPRGTGMVNTEAFF.

About this clonotype itself: A much larger clone sits a single nucleotide away, making a read error possible. The CDR3 coding sequence is TGTGCCAGCAGGGGGATAGGGGAGGGAATCTACGAGCAGTACTTC. Protein sequence: CASRGIGEGIYEQYF. The V gene is TRBV12-3 or TRBV12-4, the J gene TRBJ2-7; 7 bases align to TRBD2. The CDR3 has 15 residues. J gave up 3 bases and V 6 bases, and 11 bases lay outside the gene matches.

This clonotype was recorded many times. This sequence joins TRBV5-6 and TRBJ1-4, with no clear D. Germline assignment: CDR1 SGHDT and CDR2 YYEEEE. Trimming left V 4 bases short and J 1 base short, with 11 bases between. The CDR3 totals 15 residues. The CDR3 nucleotides are TGTGCCAGCAGCCCATGGACGGAAACTAATGAAAAACTGTTTTTT. Its protein is CASSPWTETNEKLFF.